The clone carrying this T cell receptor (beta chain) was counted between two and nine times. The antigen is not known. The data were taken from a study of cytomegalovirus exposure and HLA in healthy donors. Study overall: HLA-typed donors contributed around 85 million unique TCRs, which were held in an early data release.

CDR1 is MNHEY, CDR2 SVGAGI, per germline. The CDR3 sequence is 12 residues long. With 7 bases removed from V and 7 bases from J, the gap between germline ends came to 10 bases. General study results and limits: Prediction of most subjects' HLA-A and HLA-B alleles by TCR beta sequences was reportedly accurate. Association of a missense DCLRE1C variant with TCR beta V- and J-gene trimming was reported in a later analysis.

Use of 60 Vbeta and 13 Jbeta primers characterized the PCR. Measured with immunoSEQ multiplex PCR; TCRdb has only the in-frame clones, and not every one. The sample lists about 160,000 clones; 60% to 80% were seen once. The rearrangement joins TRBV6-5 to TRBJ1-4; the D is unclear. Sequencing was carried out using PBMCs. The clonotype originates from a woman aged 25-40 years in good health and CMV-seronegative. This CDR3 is CASKRLGEKLFF. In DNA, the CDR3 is TGTGCCAGCAAAAGACTTGGTGAAAAACTGTTTTTT.